The 21 T cell receptor beta chains below all came from one sample that was sequenced in a study of blood T cell repertoires in COVID-19. Clones were sequenced by immunoSEQ multiplex PCR, and TCRdb holds only the in-frame ones, with some missing. The sample lists some 300,000 clones, 80% to 90% occurring once. Sample: peripheral blood. The receptor source for this set is a woman in her seventies with COVID-19, enrolled during active disease.

The chain combines TRBV2 with TRBJ2-3; the match to TRBD2 covers 8 bases. The length of the CDR3 is 14 residues. Losses at the gene ends were 5 bases for V and 4 bases for J; bases not matched to a gene: 5. CDR1 is SNHLY and CDR2 is FYNNEI in the germline V gene. The CDR3 sequence is CASSRTSSADTQYF. The DNA of the CDR3 is TGTGCCAGCAGTCGGACTAGCAGCGCAGATACGCAGTATTTT. Complete variable domain (other parts from reference TRBV2 and TRBJ2-3): EPEVTQTPSHQVTQMGQEVILRCVPISNHLYFYWYRQILGQKVEFLVSFYNNEISEKSEIFDDQFSVERPDGSNFTLKIRSTKLEDSAMYFCASSRTSSADTQYFGPGTRLTVL.

The V and J genes are TRBV29-1 and TRBJ1-1; no clear D gene. Germline V gives CDR1 SQVTM, CDR2 ANQGSEA. There are 8 residues in the CDR3. V was trimmed by 5 bases and J by 11 bases, leaving 6 bases between them. The CDR3 spells CSVSWAFF. The CDR3 DNA is TGCAGCGTTAGCTGGGCTTTCTTT. Using reference TRBV29-1 and TRBJ1-1 for the parts outside the CDR3, the full variable domain is SAVISQKPSRDICQRGTSLTIQCQVDSQVTMMFWYRQQPGQSLTLIATANQGSEATYESGFVIDKFPISRPNLTFSTLTVSNMSPEDSSIYLCSVSWAFFGQGTRLTVV.

The chain is built from TRBV5-1 and TRBJ2-3; D is unresolved. With 0 bases removed from V and 5 bases from J, the gap between germline ends came to 10 bases. Germline V gives CDR1 SGHRS, CDR2 YFSETQ. This CDR3 region has 14 residues. CDR3: CASSLGLELDTQYF. The CDR3 DNA follows: TGCGCCAGCAGCTTGGGGCTAGAATTAGATACGCAGTATTTT.

J is TRBJ2-5 and V is TRBV12-3 or TRBV12-4, with a tentative D call TRBD2 (5 bases). The CDR3 spans 12 residues. V was clipped by 3 bases and J by 9 bases, with 11 bases between them. The DNA for the CDR3 is TGTGCCAGCAGTTTTTCTGTGGAGGCCCAGTACTTC. Protein: CASSFSVEAQYF.

The chain links TRBV28 to TRBJ2-3; 7 positions match TRBD1. The trim removed 5 bases at V and 4 bases at J, leaving 6 bases unmatched. This CDR3 contains 14 residues. Germline CDR1 and CDR2: MDHEN and SYDVKM. The chain's CDR3 is CASSPGTVADTQYF. Written as DNA, the CDR3 is TGTGCCAGCAGTCCTGGGACAGTTGCAGATACGCAGTATTTT. The complete variable domain, with remaining parts taken from reference TRBV28 and TRBJ2-3, reads DVKVTQSSRYLVKRTGEKVFLECVQDMDHENMFWYRQDPGLGLRLIYFSYDVKMKEKGDIPEGYSVSREKKERFSLILESASTNQTSMYLCASSPGTVADTQYFGPGTRLTVL.

The rearrangement uses TRBV7-8 and TRBJ1-4, with 7 bases identical to TRBD1. CDR1 SGHVS and CDR2 FQNEAQ come from the germline V gene. V was clipped by 1 base and J by 8 bases; unmatched bases: 7. The CDR3 sequence is 15 residues long. This CDR3 reads CASSLVTQGEEKLFF. The CDR3 DNA follows: TGTGCCAGCAGCTTAGTTACCCAGGGGGAGGAAAAACTGTTTTTT.

This clone came up many times. The V and J genes are TRBV7-9 and TRBJ1-2; D is unclear. The CDR3 runs to 14 residues. From germline, CDR1 is SEHNR and CDR2 FQNEAQ (reference sequence). V lost 3 bases and J 7 bases, leaving 15 bases between the germline ends. The CDR3 DNA sequence: TGTGCCAGCAGCTTGGCGGGAATCGAGGTTGGCTACACCTTC. It codes for CASSLAGIEVGYTF.

The chain links TRBV2 to TRBJ2-1; no reliable D call. The CDR3 runs to 12 residues. Germline CDR1 and CDR2: SNHLY and FYNNEI. V lost 4 bases to trimming and J lost 9 bases, with 10 bases between them. The DNA for the CDR3 is TGTGCCAGCAGTGGATACGTTAGTGAGCAGTTCTTC. Its translation: CASSGYVSEQFF.

This clone has a single count. The chain links TRBV5-6 to TRBJ1-1; D possibly corresponds to TRBD1 (5 bases). CDR1 is SGHDT and CDR2 is YYEEEE in the germline V gene. V was cut by 0 bases and J by 5 bases, with 8 bases left in between. This CDR3 is 13 amino acids long. The CDR3 here is CASSLGSGTEAFF. The CDR3, as DNA: TGTGCCAGCAGCTTGGGGTCAGGGACTGAAGCTTTCTTT.

The V call is TRBV10-1, the J call TRBJ1-1; TRBD1 aligns across 7 bases. Germline assignment: CDR1 WNHNN and CDR2 SYGVQD (reference sequence). V dropped 3 bases and J dropped 2; count of bases not matched to a gene: 6. This CDR3 spans 15 amino acids. CDR3 sequence (DNA): TGCGCCAGCAGTGACCAGACAGGGACCAACACTGAAGCTTTCTTT. Its translation is CASSDQTGTNTEAFF.

The V and J genes are TRBV3-1 (or the pseudogene TRBV3-2) and TRBJ1-2, with 7 bases lining up with TRBD1. Germline CDR1 and CDR2: LGHDT and YNNKEL (reference sequence). CDR3 length equals 15 residues. V lost 1 base, J lost 5 bases, and 7 bases stayed unmatched. The CDR3 region is CASSQGPGQVYGYTF. CDR3 nucleotide sequence: TGTGCCAGCAGCCAAGGACCCGGACAGGTTTATGGCTACACCTTC.

The rearrangement joins TRBV28 to TRBJ1-6; TRBD1 might be the D (6 bases). This CDR3 is 14 amino acids long. Trimming shortened V by 6 bases and J by 7 bases, and 13 bases separated the two germline ends. Germline V gene lookup returns CDR1 MDHEN and CDR2 SYDVKM. The CDR3 protein is CASRNSTGNSPLHF. The DNA of the CDR3 is TGTGCCAGCAGAAACTCCACAGGGAATTCACCCCTCCACTTT.

The chain uses TRBV6-2 or TRBV6-3 and TRBJ2-2; TRBD1 might be the D (6 bases). The CDR3 covers 15 residues. Germline CDR1 and CDR2: MNHEY and SVGEGT. Between the trimmed V and J ends, which lost 6 bases and 3 bases, there was a span of 14 bases. The CDR3 here is CASSPGVLDTGELFF. CDR3 bases: TGTGCCAGCAGCCCAGGGGTTTTGGACACCGGGGAGCTGTTTTTT.

This clone has just a few counts. J is TRBJ1-2 and V is TRBV3-1 (or the pseudogene TRBV3-2); D is perhaps TRBD1 (5 bases). Germline assignment: CDR1 LGHDT and CDR2 YNNKEL (reference sequence). The CDR3 runs to 15 residues. V was cut by 4 bases and J by 3 bases, with 15 bases left in between. The CDR3 loop is CASSPSQGADYGYTF. The CDR3 nucleotides read TGTGCCAGCAGCCCTTCGCAAGGGGCGGACTATGGCTACACCTTC.

Only a few counts were recorded for this clone. The chain joins TRBV7-9 to TRBJ2-7; D gene uncertain. From germline, CDR1 is SEHNR and CDR2 FQNEAQ (reference sequence). This CDR3 contains 13 residues. V was pared by 5 bases and J by 0 bases, with 8 bases between. CDR3 DNA: TGTGCCAGCAGCCCCTTTAGCTCCTACGAGCAGTACTTC. Its protein is CASSPFSSYEQYF. Supplemented by reference TRBV7-9 and TRBJ2-7, the full variable domain reads DTGVSQNPRHKITKRGQNVTFRCDPISEHNRLYWYRQTLGQGPEFLTYFQNEAQLEKSRLLSDRFSAERPKGSFSTLEIQRTEQGDSAMYLCASSPFSSYEQYFGPGTRLTVT.

This chain uses TRBV19 with TRBJ1-3; the D gene is possibly TRBD1 (5 bases). The CDR3 loop spans 15 amino acids. Deletions cut 7 bases from V and 0 bases from J, with 13 bases between. The V gene's germline CDR1 is LNHDA and CDR2 SQIVND (reference sequence). The CDR3 DNA reads as TGTGCCAGTAAAAGCGCAGGGTACTCTGGAAACACCATATATTTT. It is translated as CASKSAGYSGNTIYF. The entire variable domain, with the rest obtained from reference TRBV19 and TRBJ1-3, is as follows: DGGITQSPKYLFRKEGQNVTLSCEQNLNHDAMYWYRQDPGQGLRLIYYSQIVNDFQKGDIAEGYSVSREKKESFPLTVTSAQKNPTAFYLCASKSAGYSGNTIYFGEGSWLTVV.

The chain combines TRBV24-1 with TRBJ2-2, with TRBD2 matching over 7 bases. Per the germline V gene, CDR1 is KGHDR and CDR2 is SFDVKD. This CDR3 has 15 residues. V was clipped by 4 bases and J by 3 bases; unmatched bases: 4. The CDR3 nucleotides read TGTGCCACCAGTGACCGGGGGGTTTACACCGGGGAGCTGTTTTTT. Its protein product is CATSDRGVYTGELFF.

The chain joins TRBV6-5 to TRBJ1-4, with D unresolved. Germline CDR1 reads MNHEY; CDR2 reads SVGAGI. V was pared by 4 bases and J by 8 bases, with 11 bases between. This CDR3 comprises 13 residues. CDR3 loop: CASSLGLLEKLFF. The CDR3, as DNA: TGTGCCAGCAGTTTAGGACTTTTGGAAAAACTGTTTTTT.

This clone was seen only a few times. The chain links TRBV4-1 to TRBJ2-7; 7 positions match TRBD1. This CDR3 comprises 14 residues. The germline V gene has CDR1 MGHRA and CDR2 YSYEKL. With V trimmed by 4 bases and J by 3 bases, 6 bases remained unmatched. The CDR3 loop is CASSLRTGGYEQYF. The CDR3 coding sequence is TGCGCCAGCAGCCTCCGGACAGGAGGCTACGAGCAGTACTTC.

The rearrangement links TRBV12-3 or TRBV12-4 to TRBJ1-1; 8 bases fit TRBD1. Trimming cost V 7 bases and J 4 bases; bases outside gene matches: 5. This CDR3 is built from 13 residues. Here the CDR3 reads CASTLTGGTEAFF. CDR3 DNA: TGTGCCAGCACCCTCACAGGGGGCACTGAAGCTTTCTTT.

The chain recombines TRBV7-6 with TRBJ2-5; D unclear. Germline V gene data show CDR1 as SGHVS and CDR2 as FNYEAQ. V gave up 10 bases and J gave up 0 bases, with 6 bases separating them. CDR3 size: 11 residues. The CDR3 DNA sequence: TGTGCCACGTTCCACCAAGAGACCCAGTACTTC. Encoded protein: CATFHQETQYF. The entire variable domain, with the rest obtained from reference TRBV7-6 and TRBJ2-5, is as follows: GAGVSQSPRYKVTKRGQDVALRCDPISGHVSLYWYRQALGQGPEFLTYFNYEAQQDKSGLPNDRFSAERPEGSISTLTIQRTEQRDSAMYRCATFHQETQYFGPGTRLLVL.